A selection of T cell receptor beta chains follows, all from one sample in a study of somatic mutations in cytotoxic T cells in rheumatoid arthritis. Produced via immunoSEQ multiplex PCR; TCRdb's table is partial and in-frame only. Found here are approximately 19,000 clones, 65% to 85% of them singletons; the top ten hold roughly a tenth. Sequencing input: CD8+ T cells sorted from blood. Receptors were obtained from an adult with rheumatoid arthritis. CDR3s include the opening cysteine and the closing phenylalanine or tryptophan. The order of the fields is D gene, V gene, J gene, clone size, CDR3 protein, CDR3 DNA. A D gene is named only where the DNA matches it firmly. Clone size is not always given. Where it is, it says once, few, many or a class for expanded clones.

d_gene: -
v_gene: TRBV19
j_gene: TRBJ2-2
abundance: once
CDR3aa: CASTKLGGTGAGELFF
CDR3nt: TGTGCCAGTACCAAATTGGGGGGCACCGGCGCCGGGGAGCTGTTTTTT

d_gene: -
v_gene: TRBV7-6
j_gene: TRBJ2-6
abundance: -
CDR3aa: CASSRPKQGSGANVLTF
CDR3nt: TGTGCCAGCAGCCGCCCGAAACAGGGTTCTGGGGCCAACGTCCTGACTTTC

d_gene: TRBD1
v_gene: TRBV7-9
j_gene: TRBJ1-2
abundance: once
CDR3aa: CASRDGTGSLYGYTF
CDR3nt: TGTGCCAGCAGGGACGGGACAGGGAGCTTGTATGGCTACACCTTC

d_gene: TRBD1
v_gene: TRBV7-9
j_gene: TRBJ2-3
abundance: -
CDR3aa: CASSLLRDRYTQYF
CDR3nt: TGTGCCAGCAGCTTACTCAGGGACAGATATACGCAGTATTTT

d_gene: -
v_gene: TRBV6-6
j_gene: TRBJ2-7
abundance: medium-sized
CDR3aa: CASSYYSAGYNEQYF
CDR3nt: TGTGCCAGCAGTTACTACTCGGCGGGGTACAACGAGCAGTACTTC

d_gene: TRBD1
v_gene: TRBV9
j_gene: TRBJ2-1
abundance: -
CDR3aa: CASSGHRDRGIINEQFF
CDR3nt: TGTGCCAGCAGCGGCCACCGGGACAGGGGAATAATCAATGAGCAGTTCTTC

d_gene: -
v_gene: TRBV14
j_gene: TRBJ2-7
abundance: -
CDR3aa: CASSRQGEQYF
CDR3nt: TGTGCCAGCAGCCGTCAGGGTGAGCAGTACTTC

d_gene: -
v_gene: TRBV5-5
j_gene: TRBJ1-5
abundance: -
CDR3aa: CASSLRFEGRINQPQHF
CDR3nt: TGTGCCAGCAGCTTGCGGTTTGAGGGGCGAATCAATCAGCCCCAGCATTTT

d_gene: TRBD2
v_gene: TRBV5-4
j_gene: TRBJ2-5
abundance: -
CDR3aa: CASSREGLAGGQETQYF
CDR3nt: TGTGCCAGCAGCCGTGAAGGGCTAGCGGGGGGACAAGAGACCCAGTACTTC

d_gene: -
v_gene: TRBV5-4
j_gene: TRBJ2-4
abundance: few
CDR3aa: CASSGDGLAKNIQYF
CDR3nt: TGTGCCAGCAGCGGGGACGGGTTAGCCAAAAACATTCAGTACTTC

d_gene: TRBD2
v_gene: TRBV7-6
j_gene: TRBJ2-1
abundance: once
CDR3aa: CASSLAHRGVNNEQFF
CDR3nt: TGTGCCAGCAGCTTAGCGCACCGGGGGGTTAACAATGAGCAGTTCTTC

d_gene: -
v_gene: TRBV15
j_gene: TRBJ2-2
abundance: -
CDR3aa: CATSRDHEGPGELFF
CDR3nt: TGTGCCACCAGCAGAGATCACGAGGGACCCGGGGAGCTGTTTTTT

d_gene: TRBD1
v_gene: TRBV11-2
j_gene: TRBJ1-2
abundance: -
CDR3aa: CASSHPGQGAYGYTF
CDR3nt: TGTGCCAGCAGCCACCCGGGACAGGGGGCCTATGGCTACACCTTC

d_gene: -
v_gene: TRBV5-1
j_gene: TRBJ1-1
abundance: few
CDR3aa: CASSLSRNTEAFF
CDR3nt: TGCGCCAGCAGCTTGTCCAGGAACACTGAAGCTTTCTTT

d_gene: -
v_gene: TRBV5-1
j_gene: TRBJ2-6
abundance: -
CDR3aa: CASALSGANVLTF
CDR3nt: TGCGCCAGCGCCTTGTCGGGGGCCAACGTCCTGACTTTC

d_gene: -
v_gene: TRBV25-1
j_gene: TRBJ2-5
abundance: -
CDR3aa: CASSEGVWTVQETQYF
CDR3nt: TGTGCCAGCAGTGAAGGGGTGTGGACAGTACAAGAGACCCAGTACTTC

d_gene: -
v_gene: TRBV28
j_gene: TRBJ2-7
abundance: once
CDR3aa: CASTASGRSSYEQYF
CDR3nt: TGTGCCAGCACCGCTAGTGGCAGGAGCTCCTACGAGCAGTACTTC

d_gene: TRBD2
v_gene: TRBV29-1
j_gene: TRBJ2-1
abundance: -
CDR3aa: CSVSGSGGAYNEQFF
CDR3nt: TGCAGCGTCTCCGGTAGCGGGGGGGCCTACAATGAGCAGTTCTTC

d_gene: TRBD1
v_gene: TRBV4-1
j_gene: TRBJ1-3
abundance: -
CDR3aa: CASSQEGTGWENTIYF
CDR3nt: TGCGCCAGCAGCCAAGAAGGGACAGGTTGGGAAAACACCATATATTTT

d_gene: -
v_gene: TRBV28
j_gene: TRBJ2-5
abundance: -
CDR3aa: CASSPDRTLGETQYF
CDR3nt: TGTGCCAGCAGTCCCGACAGGACTCTCGGGGAGACCCAGTACTTC

d_gene: -
v_gene: TRBV21-1
j_gene: TRBJ1-5
abundance: -
CDR3aa: CASSPRQGAHQPQHF
CDR3nt: TGTGCCAGCAGCCCGCGACAGGGGGCCCATCAGCCCCAGCATTTT

d_gene: TRBD2
v_gene: TRBV27
j_gene: TRBJ2-5
abundance: -
CDR3aa: CASSGSGAGRTQYF
CDR3nt: TGTGCCAGCAGTGGTAGCGGGGCTGGGAGGACCCAGTACTTC

d_gene: -
v_gene: TRBV11-2
j_gene: TRBJ2-5
abundance: -
CDR3aa: CASSPIGQVGETQYF
CDR3nt: TGTGCCAGCAGCCCGATTGGGCAGGTCGGGGAGACCCAGTACTTC

d_gene: -
v_gene: TRBV30
j_gene: TRBJ1-1
abundance: -
CDR3aa: CAWNFGVNTEAFF
CDR3nt: TGTGCCTGGAACTTTGGCGTGAACACTGAAGCTTTCTTT

d_gene: -
v_gene: TRBV9
j_gene: TRBJ1-1
abundance: once
CDR3aa: CASSADLMNTEAFF
CDR3nt: TGTGCCAGCAGCGCGGACCTTATGAACACTGAAGCTTTCTTT

d_gene: TRBD1
v_gene: TRBV2
j_gene: TRBJ1-2
abundance: -
CDR3aa: CASSETQGAMGNYGYTF
CDR3nt: TGTGCCAGCAGTGAGACACAGGGGGCGATGGGAAACTATGGCTACACCTTC

d_gene: TRBD1
v_gene: TRBV5-4
j_gene: TRBJ1-1
abundance: -
CDR3aa: CASSLPRGKETEAFF
CDR3nt: TGTGCCAGCAGCTTACCCAGGGGGAAGGAAACTGAAGCTTTCTTT

d_gene: -
v_gene: TRBV7-9
j_gene: TRBJ1-2
abundance: -
CDR3aa: CASSPRWYYGYTF
CDR3nt: TGTGCCAGCAGCCCCAGGTGGTACTATGGCTACACCTTC

d_gene: TRBD1
v_gene: TRBV5-6
j_gene: TRBJ2-5
abundance: -
CDR3aa: CASSWFAAADRVWETQYF
CDR3nt: TGTGCCAGCAGCTGGTTCGCTGCGGCGGACAGGGTTTGGGAGACCCAGTACTTC

d_gene: -
v_gene: TRBV5-6
j_gene: TRBJ2-5
abundance: -
CDR3aa: CASSLGGNVRTQYF
CDR3nt: TGTGCCAGCAGCTTAGGAGGGAACGTCCGGACCCAGTACTTC

d_gene: -
v_gene: TRBV6-1
j_gene: TRBJ1-3
abundance: few
CDR3aa: CASSEAWGPGNTIYF
CDR3nt: TGTGCCAGCAGTGAAGCGTGGGGTCCGGGAAACACCATATATTTT

d_gene: -
v_gene: TRBV9
j_gene: TRBJ1-1
abundance: once
CDR3aa: CASSVGSGTEAFF
CDR3nt: TGTGCCAGCAGCGTAGGGTCAGGCACTGAAGCTTTCTTT

d_gene: TRBD1
v_gene: TRBV13
j_gene: TRBJ1-1
abundance: -
CDR3aa: CASSLGITGGTEAFF
CDR3nt: TGTGCCAGCAGCTTAGGGATTACAGGGGGCACTGAAGCTTTCTTT

d_gene: -
v_gene: TRBV19
j_gene: TRBJ1-1
abundance: -
CDR3aa: CASSTNRFRDTEAFF
CDR3nt: TGTGCCAGTAGTACGAACAGGTTTCGAGACACTGAAGCTTTCTTT

d_gene: -
v_gene: TRBV9
j_gene: TRBJ2-7
abundance: -
CDR3aa: CASSVGLSYEQYF
CDR3nt: TGTGCCAGCAGCGTAGGCCTCTCCTACGAGCAGTACTTC

d_gene: -
v_gene: TRBV6-5
j_gene: TRBJ2-7
abundance: few
CDR3aa: CASSFGDEYEQYF
CDR3nt: TGTGCCAGCAGTTTTGGGGATGAATACGAGCAGTACTTC

d_gene: -
v_gene: TRBV7-9
j_gene: TRBJ2-5
abundance: once
CDR3aa: CASNLEGIQETQYF
CDR3nt: TGTGCCAGCAACCTGGAGGGGATACAAGAGACCCAGTACTTC